The present TCR beta chain was sequenced within a study of Graves' ophthalmopathy and Graves' hyperthyroidism. Between the trimmed V and J ends, which lost 5 bases and 0 bases, there was a span of 11 bases. The germline gives CDR1 MNHEY, CDR2 SVGEGT. This CDR3 has 15 amino acids. Clinical symptoms, serum thyroxine, TRAb, thyroid ultrasound and orbital computed tomography were relied on for diagnosis. Remarks on this clonotype: Its target is unknown.

Study-level results: Thyroid clonotypes that were expanded above 0.001 frequency mostly also appeared in blood.

Scientists amplified the TCR beta CDR3 regions from RNA transcripts. Amplification began with first-round RT-PCR using HTBI primers, then second-round multiplex PCR was performed. TCRdb re-called the multiplex PCR reads through MiXCR, storing one row per CDR3 protein. The sample carries 200,000 to 250,000 distinct CDR3 sequences, approximately 21% recorded once. The sequencing input was peripheral blood. The rearrangement joins TRBV6-2 or TRBV6-3 to TRBJ2-4, with no clear D. This clonotype was sampled from a woman between 50 and 59 years old with Graves' ophthalmopathy. Here the CDR3 DNA reads TGTGCCAGCAGTCACCCGCGGCTAGCCAAAAACATTCAGTACTTC. Its protein product is CASSHPRLAKNIQYF.